The 4 T cell receptor beta chains in this list originate from one sample, sequenced in a study of cytomegalovirus exposure and HLA in healthy donors. The PCR used 60 Vbeta and 13 Jbeta primers. Data came from immunoSEQ multiplex PCR; TCRdb stores just in-frame clones and leaves some out. The table lists 120,000 to 150,000 clones, more than 75% of them singletons, with 3% to 3.5% in the top ten. The sample comprised PBMCs. All receptors derive from a man aged 18 to 29 in good health and CMV-seropositive.

This clone showed up just once. V is TRBV29-1 and J is TRBJ1-1; 8 bases are a match to TRBD1. CDR3 length equals 13 residues. CDR1 SQVTM and CDR2 ANQGSEA come from the germline V gene. V lost 4 bases to trimming and J lost 1 base; unmatched junction nucleotides: 2. The CDR3 reads CSVAGQENTEAFF. CDR3 coding DNA: TGCAGCGTTGCGGGACAGGAGAACACTGAAGCTTTCTTT.

This chain links TRBV28 with TRBJ2-5; 7 nucleotides match TRBD2. CDR3 length: 15 residues. The germline V gene encodes CDR1 MDHEN and CDR2 SYDVKM. V lost 7 bases, J lost 3 bases, and 11 bases stayed unmatched. DNA for the CDR3: TGTGCCAGCAAAGGGTGGGCTAGCGGAGAAGAGACCCAGTACTTC. Protein: CASKGWASGEETQYF.

V and J are TRBV29-1 and TRBJ1-3; D unclear. The CDR3 is 15 amino acids. Germline lookup yields CDR1 SQVTM and CDR2 ANQGSEA. The germline V and J ends were trimmed by 3 bases and 1 base, with 13 bases remaining between them. The CDR3 bases are TGCAGCGTTGATCTTGGCAGGATGTCTGGAAACACCATATATTTT. This sequence encodes CSVDLGRMSGNTIYF.

The chain links TRBV9 to TRBJ1-3; the match to TRBD1 covers 8 bases. The germline V gene has CDR1 SGDLS and CDR2 YYNGEE. The trim removed 4 bases at V and 4 bases at J, leaving 1 base unmatched. The CDR3 spans 13 residues. In nucleotides, the CDR3 is TGTGCCAGCAGCCCAGGGGGCGGAAACACCATATATTTT. Its protein is CASSPGGGNTIYF. The full variable domain, its missing parts supplied by reference TRBV9 and TRBJ1-3, is DSGVTQTPKHLITATGQRVTLRCSPRSGDLSVYWYQQSLDQGLQFLIQYYNGEERAKGNILERFSAQQFPDLHSELNLSSLELGDSALYFCASSPGGGNTIYFGEGSWLTVV.